The TCR beta chain under discussion was sequenced for a study of cytomegalovirus exposure and HLA in healthy donors. V was pared by 3 bases and J by 8 bases, with 5 bases of the junction left unmatched. Per the germline V gene, CDR1 is SGHRS and CDR2 is YFSETQ. CDR3 length: 15 amino acids. The PCR employed 60 Vbeta primers together with 13 Jbeta primers. This table comes from immunoSEQ multiplex PCR, and its TCRdb copy is limited to in-frame clones, with some not included. Of under 250,000 clones in the sample, 80% to 85% are singletons; the top ten hold more than 0.6%. The sample was PBMCs. The rearrangement joins TRBV5-1 to TRBJ2-1; TRBD2 aligns across 13 bases. The source of this sequence is a boy between 2 and 10 years old in good health and CMV-seronegative. CDR3 region: CASSYRTSGSDEQFF. The DNA for the CDR3 is TGCGCCAGCAGCTACCGGACTAGCGGGAGCGATGAGCAGTTCTTC.